Below, 5 T cell receptor beta chains from the same sample are listed, as sequenced in a study of blood T cell repertoires in COVID-19. Some clones are missing from TCRdb's copy, which holds only in-frame ones; the method was immunoSEQ multiplex PCR. The sample carries tens of thousands of clones, about 91% recorded once. Specimen: peripheral blood. Every receptor here comes from a man between 65 and 85 years old with active or convalescent COVID-19.

This sequence joins TRBV4-1 and TRBJ1-4; D unresolved. This CDR3 spans 16 amino acids. Germline V lookup: CDR1 MGHRA, CDR2 YSYEKL. V shed 4 bases and J shed 5 bases, with 17 bases lying between them. The CDR3: CASSRQYKAANEKLFF. DNA for the CDR3: TGCGCCAGCAGCCGTCAATATAAGGCGGCGAATGAAAAACTGTTTTTT.

This chain joins TRBV5-8 and TRBJ1-4, with no clear D. V was clipped by 4 bases and J by 7 bases, with 17 bases between them. The CDR3 sequence is 15 residues long. The germline V gene has CDR1 SGHTS and CDR2 YDEGEE. CDR3 sequence (DNA): TGTGCCAGCAGCCTCGGCGGAGGAGGAGGTGAAAAACTGTTTTTT. Translation: CASSLGGGGGEKLFF.

The table lists this clone with a count of one. The chain carries TRBV4-3 and TRBJ2-1; D gene uncertain. This CDR3 region has 14 residues. CDR1 and CDR2 (germline): LGHNA, YSLEER. V dropped 1 base and J dropped 10 bases, with 14 bases sitting between them. CDR3 sequence reads: CASSQATLEEEQFF. The CDR3 nucleotides are TGCGCCAGCAGCCAAGCGACCCTAGAGGAGGAGCAGTTCTTC.

The CDR3 spells CASRSRPGQGARGVNRSYNSPLHF. The CDR3 DNA reads TGTGCCAGTAGGAGCCGACCGGGACAGGGGGCGCGGGGTGTGAATCGCTCCTATAATTCACCCCTCCACTTT. This rearrangement joins TRBV19 to TRBJ1-6, with 12 positions matching TRBD1. The CDR3 totals 24 residues. Unmatched junction bases numbered 24, after V lost 6 bases and J lost 0 bases. The germline gives CDR1 LNHDA, CDR2 SQIVND (reference sequence).

This chain links TRBV24-1 with TRBJ2-1; 10 bases fit TRBD2. Per the germline V gene, CDR1 is KGHDR and CDR2 is SFDVKD. The CDR3 consists of 16 residues. V gave up 5 bases and J gave up 5 bases; unmatched junction bases: 8. The CDR3 DNA reads as TGTGCCACCAGTGTTCATAGGACTAGCGGTAACAATGAGCAGTTCTTC. Its translation is CATSVHRTSGNNEQFF.